This T cell receptor beta chain was sequenced for a study of T cell changes during pregnancy in multiple sclerosis. The protocol was immunoSEQ multiplex PCR, while the TCRdb copy is restricted to in-frame clones and leaves out a portion. Among 85,000 to 110,000 clones, roughly 92% were seen once, and the ten largest hold about 0.93%. V dropped 9 bases and J dropped 3 bases, with 18 bases sitting between them. Germline CDR1 LNHDA, CDR2 SQIVND (reference sequence). The CDR3 runs 15 residues. The specimen was peripheral blood, collected after pregnancy. The rearrangement uses TRBV19 and TRBJ1-5, with D possibly TRBD1 on 6 matching bases. The clonotype comes from a female donor with multiple sclerosis, enrolled in a pregnancy study. The CDR3 loop is CARPRRGQPNQPQHF. CDR3 coding DNA: TGTGCCAGGCCCCGACGTGGACAGCCCAATCAGCCCCAGCATTTT.